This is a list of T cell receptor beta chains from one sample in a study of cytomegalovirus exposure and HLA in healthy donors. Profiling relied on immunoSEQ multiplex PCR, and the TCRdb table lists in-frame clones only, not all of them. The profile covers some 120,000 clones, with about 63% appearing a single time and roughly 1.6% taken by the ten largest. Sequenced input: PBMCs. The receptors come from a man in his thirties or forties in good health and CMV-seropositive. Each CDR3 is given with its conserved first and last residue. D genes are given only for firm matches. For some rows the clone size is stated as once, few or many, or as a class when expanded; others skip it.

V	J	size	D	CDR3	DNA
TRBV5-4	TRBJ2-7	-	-	CASSFTKGASEQYF	TGTGCCAGCAGCTTCACCAAGGGAGCATCCGAGCAGTACTTC
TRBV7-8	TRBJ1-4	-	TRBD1	CASSERQGYATNEKLFF	TGTGCCAGCAGCGAGAGACAGGGTTATGCAACTAATGAAAAACTGTTTTTT
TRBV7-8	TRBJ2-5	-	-	CASSRKRLREIQETQYF	TGTGCCAGCAGCCGAAAACGACTACGGGAAATCCAAGAGACCCAGTACTTC
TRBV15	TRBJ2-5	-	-	CATSPRRGETQYF	TGTGCCACCAGTCCCCGGAGGGGAGAGACCCAGTACTTC
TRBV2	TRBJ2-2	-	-	CASSEPGGWAGELFF	TGTGCCAGCAGTGAACCCGGCGGGTGGGCCGGGGAGCTGTTTTTT
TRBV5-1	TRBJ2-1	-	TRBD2	CASSLEPSGRGIGVYNEQFF	TGCGCCAGCAGCTTGGAGCCTAGCGGGAGAGGTATAGGGGTTTACAATGAGCAGTTCTTC
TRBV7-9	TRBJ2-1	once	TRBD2	CASSLAGTSGRTGYNEQFF	TGTGCCAGCAGCTTAGCTGGGACTAGCGGGAGGACCGGGTACAATGAGCAGTTCTTC
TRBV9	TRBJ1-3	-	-	CASSAQPGAGNTIYF	TGTGCCAGCAGCGCCCAGCCTGGGGCAGGAAACACCATATATTTT
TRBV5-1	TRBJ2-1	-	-	CASSTTEYNEQFF	TGCGCCAGCAGCACGACAGAGTACAATGAGCAGTTCTTC
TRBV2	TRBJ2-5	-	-	CASSERAPLTQYF	TGTGCCAGCAGTGAAAGAGCCCCCCTGACCCAGTACTTC
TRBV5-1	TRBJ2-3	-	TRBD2	CASSHQTSGGTDTQYF	TGCGCCAGCAGCCATCAGACTAGCGGTGGGACAGATACGCAGTATTTT
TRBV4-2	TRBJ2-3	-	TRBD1	CASSPRQGEGHTDTQYF	TGTGCCAGCAGCCCTCGACAGGGCGAAGGACACACAGATACGCAGTATTTT
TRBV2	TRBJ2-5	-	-	CASSDLQAFQETQYF	TGTGCCAGCAGCGACCTACAGGCTTTCCAAGAGACCCAGTACTTC
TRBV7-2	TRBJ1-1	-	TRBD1	CASSRQGNTEAFF	TGTGCCAGCAGTCGACAGGGGAACACTGAAGCTTTCTTT
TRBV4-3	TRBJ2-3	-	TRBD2	CASSQEPSGNTQYF	TGCGCCAGCAGCCAAGAGCCTAGCGGGAATACGCAGTATTTT
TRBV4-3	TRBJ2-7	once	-	CASSRHLRGSGAYEQYF	TGCGCCAGCAGCCGGCACCTTAGAGGTAGCGGAGCCTACGAGCAGTACTTC
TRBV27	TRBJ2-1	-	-	CASSLHSPRGSSYNEQFF	TGTGCCAGCAGTTTACACAGTCCTAGGGGTAGCTCCTACAATGAGCAGTTCTTC
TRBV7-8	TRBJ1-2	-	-	CASSSWTRSNSNYGYTF	TGTGCCAGCAGCTCCTGGACTCGATCCAACTCTAACTATGGCTACACCTTC